The text below deals with one T cell receptor beta chain. Its cognate antigen is unknown. The sample comes from a study of beta chain features in type 1 diabetes. General study results and limits: Shorter TCRB CDR3s, moderately but significantly so, were found in Type 1 diabetes patients in all four CD4+ subsets. There was a possibility that cDNA sequencing over-represented cells with high TCR expression.

The investigators reverse transcribed all of the isolated RNA, so they sequenced expressed TCRB transcripts. Some 3.3 million reads per sample on average were obtained from naive, central memory and regulatory T cell samples. The protocol was immunoSEQ multiplex PCR, while the TCRdb copy is restricted to in-frame clones and leaves out a portion. The table has 250,000 to 300,000 clones, 24% seen once. A sort by CD45RO/CCR7/CD25/CD127/CD95/CD27 yielded CD4+ naive, central memory, regulatory and stem cell-like memory cells. Germline V gives CDR1 SQVTM, CDR2 ANQGSEA. This CDR3 spans 15 amino acids. V was pared by 0 bases and J by 5 bases, with 5 bases of the junction left unmatched.

The source material was naive CD4+ T cells from blood. The V and J genes are TRBV29-1 and TRBJ1-1, with 11 bases lining up with TRBD1. This clonotype originated in a woman aged 30 to 39 with type 1 diabetes. CDR3 sequence reads: CSVEDGDRGVTEAFF. The CDR3 DNA reads as TGCAGCGTTGAAGACGGGGACAGGGGGGTTACTGAAGCTTTCTTT.